One and the same sample provided the 5 T cell receptor beta chains below, sequenced in a study of human thymus T cells. Here immunoSEQ multiplex PCR was the method, and the copy in TCRdb shows in-frame clones only, minus some. The sample shows about 60,000 clones, 85% to 95% of them seen only once. Material: blood. These receptors were taken from a boy younger than two with a congenital heart defect but otherwise immunologically healthy.

The chain joins TRBV14 to TRBJ2-7; the D gene is possibly TRBD1 (5 bases). The V end lost 3 bases, the J end lost 5 bases, and 8 bases lay between the germline ends. Germline CDR1 is SGHDN and CDR2 is FVKESK. This CDR3 has 12 residues. CDR3 DNA: TGTGCCAGCAGCCATATCAGGGACGAGCAGTACTTC. It translates to CASSHIRDEQYF.

The gene calls are TRBV19 and TRBJ2-2, with D perhaps TRBD1 or TRBD2 (5 bases each). CDR1 and CDR2 from the germline V gene are LNHDA and SQIVND (reference sequence). The V and J ends lost 3 bases and 7 bases respectively, with 12 bases between them. The CDR3 extends over 14 amino acids. Here the CDR3 reads CASSMGVLSGELFF. CDR3 nucleotide sequence: TGTGCCAGTAGTATGGGGGTCTTGAGCGGGGAGCTGTTTTTT.

The chain uses TRBV7-2 and TRBJ2-1; TRBD2 matches 14 bases. This CDR3 contains 18 residues. Trimming at V came to 2 bases and at J to 3 bases, leaving 6 bases not matched to a gene. Germline CDR1 SGHTA, CDR2 FQGNSA. The CDR3 DNA sequence: TGTGCCAGCAGCTTAAGACTAGCGGGGGGGTTTATCTACAATGAGCAGTTCTTC. It yields the protein CASSLRLAGGFIYNEQFF.

The chain joins TRBV11-2 to TRBJ2-3; D unclear. Germline CDR1 and CDR2: SGHAT and FQNNGV. V lost 0 bases, J lost 8 bases, and 18 bases lay in between. This CDR3 region has 16 residues. The CDR3 nucleotides read TGTGCCAGCAGCTTAGATCCCACTTCACTATGGGGTACGCAGTATTTT. This translates into CASSLDPTSLWGTQYF.

The chain employs TRBV30 and TRBJ2-2; TRBD2 aligns across 8 bases. CDR1 and CDR2 from the germline V gene are GTSNPN and SVGIG (reference sequence). The CDR3 totals 13 residues. V gave up 4 bases and J gave up 6 bases; unmatched junction bases: 4. The CDR3 coding sequence is TGTGCCTGGACCCCGGGGGGGGCCGGGGAGCTGTTTTTT. As protein: CAWTPGGAGELFF.